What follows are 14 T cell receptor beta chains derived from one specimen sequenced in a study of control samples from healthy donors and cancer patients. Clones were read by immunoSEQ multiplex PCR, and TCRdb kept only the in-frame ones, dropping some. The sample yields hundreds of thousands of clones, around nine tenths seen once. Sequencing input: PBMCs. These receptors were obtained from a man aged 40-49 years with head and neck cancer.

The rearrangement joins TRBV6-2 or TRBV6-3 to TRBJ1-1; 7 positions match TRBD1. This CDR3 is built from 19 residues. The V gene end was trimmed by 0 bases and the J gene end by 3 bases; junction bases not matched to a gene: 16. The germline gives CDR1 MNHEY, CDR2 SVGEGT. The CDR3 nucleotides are TGTGCCAGCAGTTACTCCCGACTTATAATGGACAGGACTGACACTGAAGCTTTCTTT. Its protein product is CASSYSRLIMDRTDTEAFF.

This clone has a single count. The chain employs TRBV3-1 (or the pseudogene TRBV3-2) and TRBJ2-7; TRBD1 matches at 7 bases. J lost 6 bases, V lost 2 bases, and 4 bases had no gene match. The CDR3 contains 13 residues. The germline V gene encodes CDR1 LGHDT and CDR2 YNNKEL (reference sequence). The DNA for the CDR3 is TGTGCCAGCAGCCAAAGGGGGCGAGGCGAGCAGTACTTC. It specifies CASSQRGRGEQYF.

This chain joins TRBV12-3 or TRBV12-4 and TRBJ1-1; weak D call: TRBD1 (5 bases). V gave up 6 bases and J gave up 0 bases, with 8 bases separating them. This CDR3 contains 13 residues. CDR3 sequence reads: CASSRGMNTEAFF. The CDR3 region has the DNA TGTGCCAGCAGCCGGGGGATGAACACTGAAGCTTTCTTT.

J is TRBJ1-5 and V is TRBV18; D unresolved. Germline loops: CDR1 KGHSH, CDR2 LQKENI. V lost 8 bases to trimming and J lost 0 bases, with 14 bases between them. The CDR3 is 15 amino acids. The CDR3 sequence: CASPGQMYSNQPQHF. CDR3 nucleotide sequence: TGTGCCAGCCCCGGGCAGATGTATAGCAATCAGCCCCAGCATTTT.

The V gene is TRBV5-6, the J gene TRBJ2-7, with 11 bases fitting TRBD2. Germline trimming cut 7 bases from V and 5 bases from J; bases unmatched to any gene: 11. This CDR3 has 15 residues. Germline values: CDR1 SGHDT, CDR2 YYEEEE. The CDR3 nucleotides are TGTGCCAGCGGGGCCTTAGCGGGGGGGCCGCACGAGCAGTACTTC. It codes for CASGALAGGPHEQYF.

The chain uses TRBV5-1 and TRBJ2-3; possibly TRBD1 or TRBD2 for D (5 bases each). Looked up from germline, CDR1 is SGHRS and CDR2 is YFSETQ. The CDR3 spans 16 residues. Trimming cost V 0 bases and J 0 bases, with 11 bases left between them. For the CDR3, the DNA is TGCGCCAGCAGCTTGGCCCCGGGACCGAGCACAGATACGCAGTATTTT. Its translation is CASSLAPGPSTDTQYF.

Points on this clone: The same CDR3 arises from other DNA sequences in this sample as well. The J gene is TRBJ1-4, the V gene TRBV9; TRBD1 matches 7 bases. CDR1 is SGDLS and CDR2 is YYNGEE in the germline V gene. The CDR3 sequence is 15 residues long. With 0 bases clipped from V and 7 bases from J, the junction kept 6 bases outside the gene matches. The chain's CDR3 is CASSVGQGLGEKLFF. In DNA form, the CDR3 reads TGTGCCAGCAGCGTAGGACAGGGCCTGGGTGAAAAACTGTTTTTT.

CDR3 region: CASRADSGGTYEQYF. The CDR3 DNA sequence: TGTGCCAGCAGAGCGGATAGCGGGGGGACCTACGAGCAGTACTTC. The chain combines TRBV6-5 with TRBJ2-7; TRBD2 matches at 10 bases. Germline assignment: CDR1 MNHEY and CDR2 SVGAGI. V trimming: 6 bases; J trimming: 2 bases; junction bases outside the gene matches: 7. The CDR3 is made up of 15 amino acids.

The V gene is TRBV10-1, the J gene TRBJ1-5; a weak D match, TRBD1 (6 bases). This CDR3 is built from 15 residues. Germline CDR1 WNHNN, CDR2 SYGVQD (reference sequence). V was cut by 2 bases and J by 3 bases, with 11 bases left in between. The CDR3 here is CASSEGRGINQPQHF. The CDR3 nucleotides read TGCGCCAGCAGTGAGGGCAGGGGCATCAATCAGCCCCAGCATTTT.

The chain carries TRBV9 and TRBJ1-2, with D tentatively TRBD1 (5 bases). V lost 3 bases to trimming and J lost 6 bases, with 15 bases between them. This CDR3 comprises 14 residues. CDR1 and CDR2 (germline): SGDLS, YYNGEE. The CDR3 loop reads CASSGTSGGNGYTF. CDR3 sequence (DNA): TGTGCCAGCAGCGGGACGTCCGGGGGGAATGGCTACACCTTC.

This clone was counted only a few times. CDR3 nucleotide sequence: TGTGCCAGCAGCCCAACAGATAGCAATCAGCCCCAGCATTTT. This translates into CASSPTDSNQPQHF. This rearrangement joins TRBV7-2 to TRBJ1-5; D is undetermined. Germline V CDR1 and CDR2: SGHTA, FQGNSA. V lost 5 bases and J lost 0, with 8 bases in between. This CDR3 spans 14 amino acids.

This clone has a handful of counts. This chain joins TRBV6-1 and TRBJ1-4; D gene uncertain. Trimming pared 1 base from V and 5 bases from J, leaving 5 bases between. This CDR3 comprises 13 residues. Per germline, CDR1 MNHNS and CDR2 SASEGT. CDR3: CASSEDPNEKLFF. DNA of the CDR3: TGTGCCAGCAGTGAAGATCCAAATGAAAAACTGTTTTTT.

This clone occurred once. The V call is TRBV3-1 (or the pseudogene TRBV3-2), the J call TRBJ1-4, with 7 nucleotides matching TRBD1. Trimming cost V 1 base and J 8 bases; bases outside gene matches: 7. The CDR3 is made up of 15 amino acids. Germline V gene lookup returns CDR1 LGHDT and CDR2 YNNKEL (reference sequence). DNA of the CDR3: TGTGCCAGCAGCCAAGCCCGGGACAGCAGCGAAAAACTGTTTTTT. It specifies CASSQARDSSEKLFF.

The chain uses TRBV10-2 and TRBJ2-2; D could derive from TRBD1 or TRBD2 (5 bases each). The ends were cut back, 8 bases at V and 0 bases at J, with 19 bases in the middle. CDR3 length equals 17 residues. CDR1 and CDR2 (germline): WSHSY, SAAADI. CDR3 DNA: TGCGCCAGCGTGAGTGGGGGAGCGATCGCGAACACCGGGGAGCTGTTTTTT. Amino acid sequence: CASVSGGAIANTGELFF.